Below are 20 T cell receptor beta chains sequenced from a single sample in a study of OX40 agonist ivuxolimab in advanced cancers. TCRdb keeps only in-frame clones here, not all; method: immunoSEQ multiplex PCR. The repertoire holds approximately 70,000 clones, approximately 80% seen once, with 1.1% in the top ten. The input for sequencing was CD4+ or CD8+ T cells sorted from blood, taken in a trial of the OX40 agonist ivuxolimab. The receptors come from an adult with an advanced solid tumor such as melanoma, head and neck, liver or kidney cancer.

The sample holds one count of this clone. The V call is TRBV20-1, the J call TRBJ2-1; D is ambiguous. Per the germline V gene, CDR1 is DFQATT and CDR2 is SNEGSKA (reference sequence). V was cut by 7 bases and J by 10 bases, with 11 bases left in between. The CDR3 runs 10 residues. CDR3 coding DNA: TGCAGTGTAGGGTCCATGGAGCAGTTCTTC. This gives the protein CSVGSMEQFF.

This chain connects TRBV14 to TRBJ2-2; D not certain. The germline gives CDR1 SGHDN, CDR2 FVKESK. The CDR3 has 15 residues. Trimming removed 1 base at V and 3 bases at J, with 9 bases between. This chain's CDR3 is CASSQARLYTGELFF. CDR3 nucleotides: TGTGCCAGCAGCCAAGCGAGGCTCTACACCGGGGAGCTGTTTTTT.

The V gene is TRBV9, the J gene TRBJ2-1; TRBD2 agrees at 10 bases. V was clipped by 2 bases and J by 5 bases; unmatched bases: 13. The CDR3 is made up of 18 amino acids. Germline V gene sequence: CDR1 SGDLS, CDR2 YYNGEE. The CDR3 is CASSVGSEAGGPHNEQFF. The CDR3, as DNA: TGTGCCAGCAGCGTGGGGTCTGAAGCGGGGGGGCCACACAATGAGCAGTTCTTC.

This chain connects TRBV25-1 to TRBJ2-5; D is unresolved. Germline V gene lookup returns CDR1 MGHDK and CDR2 SYGVNS. The CDR3 has 14 residues. Trimming took 1 base from V and 5 from J, leaving 11 bases between them. The CDR3: CASSEFRARETQYF. The CDR3 DNA reads as TGTGCCAGCAGTGAATTTCGGGCGAGGGAGACCCAGTACTTC. The whole variable domain, remainder taken from reference TRBV25-1 and TRBJ2-5, is EADIYQTPRYLVIGTGKKITLECSQTMGHDKMYWYQQDPGMELHLIHYSYGVNSTEKGDLSSESTVSRIRTEHFPLTLESARPSHTSQYLCASSEFRARETQYFGPGTRLLVL.

CDR3 in amino acids: CSVEEGIGENGYTF. Written as DNA, the CDR3 is TGCAGCGTTGAAGAAGGGATTGGAGAGAATGGCTACACCTTC. The chain links TRBV29-1 to TRBJ1-2; D call uncertain. Trimming stripped 0 bases from V and 6 bases from J, with 14 bases between. The V gene's germline CDR1 is SQVTM and CDR2 ANQGSEA. This CDR3 is 14 amino acids long.

V is TRBV11-3 and J is TRBJ2-3; D is ambiguous. V was pared by 0 bases and J by 3 bases, with 4 bases between. The CDR3 loop spans 13 amino acids. Germline CDR1 reads SGHNT; CDR2 reads YENEEA. In nucleotides, the CDR3 is TGTGCCAGCAGCTTAGAGCTGACAGATACGCAGTATTTT. As protein: CASSLELTDTQYF.

CDR3 sequence reads: CASSLALQGWDGYTF. CDR3 in DNA: TGTGCCAGCAGCTTGGCCTTACAGGGATGGGATGGCTACACCTTC. This rearrangement joins TRBV5-4 to TRBJ1-2; D perhaps matches TRBD1 (6 bases). The V gene lost 0 bases and the J gene lost 6 bases, with 15 bases spanning the gap. The CDR3 length is 15 residues. CDR1 and CDR2 (germline): SGHNT, YYREEE (reference sequence).

V gene TRBV4-2 combines with J gene TRBJ2-3, with TRBD2 matching over 8 bases. Per the germline V gene, CDR1 is LGHNA and CDR2 is YNFKEQ. J lost 5 bases, V lost 4 bases, and 2 bases had no gene match. The CDR3 length is 13 residues. The CDR3 DNA sequence: TGTGCCAGCAGCCGAGGGACTAGAGATACGCAGTATTTT. It translates to CASSRGTRDTQYF.

This chain links TRBV2 with TRBJ2-2; perhaps TRBD1 as D (5 bases). The germline gives CDR1 SNHLY, CDR2 FYNNEI. This CDR3 is 15 amino acids long. Trimming pared 3 bases from V and 5 bases from J, leaving 13 bases between. CDR3 bases: TGTGCCAGCAGTGACAAGGGGTTGCGAACCGGGGAGCTGTTTTTT. Its protein product is CASSDKGLRTGELFF.

The chain couples TRBV7-9 to TRBJ2-3, with D perhaps matching TRBD1 (5 bases). The CDR3 length is 13 residues. Germline CDR1 reads SEHNR; CDR2 reads FQNEAQ (reference sequence). Trimming shortened V by 3 bases and J by 10 bases, and 14 bases separated the two germline ends. CDR3 bases: TGTGCCAGCAGCTTGGGCATCCAAGGGGCGCAGTATTTT. This gives the protein CASSLGIQGAQYF.

The V and J genes are TRBV5-4 and TRBJ2-7, with 10 bases identical to TRBD1. The CDR3 contains 14 residues. After removal of 4 bases from V and 6 bases from J, the junction contained 7 bases not matched to a gene. Germline CDR1 is SGHNT and CDR2 is YYREEE (reference sequence). In nucleotides, the CDR3 is TGTGCCAGCAGCGTGGGACAGGGGCAGGGCGAGCAGTACTTC. Translating it yields CASSVGQGQGEQYF.

The V call is TRBV5-1, the J call TRBJ1-3; D possibly corresponds to TRBD1 (6 bases). CDR1 and CDR2 (germline): SGHRS, YFSETQ. Trimming removed 4 bases from V and 4 bases from J, with 12 bases in between. CDR3 length equals 14 residues. The CDR3 DNA sequence: TGCGCCAGCAGCCTCACAGGGAAAGGAAACACCATATATTTT. Its protein is CASSLTGKGNTIYF.

The CDR3 loop is CASSPQGSLLGNEQFF. The DNA for the CDR3 is TGTGCCAGCAGCCCCCAGGGTTCGCTATTGGGCAATGAGCAGTTCTTC. The V and J genes are TRBV7-2 and TRBJ2-1; D perhaps matches TRBD1 (5 bases). The length of the CDR3 is 16 residues. The ends were cut back, 5 bases at V and 6 bases at J, with 20 bases in the middle. CDR1 is SGHTA, CDR2 FQGNSA, per germline.

This clone was counted once. V gene TRBV6-5 combines with J gene TRBJ2-5; 8 bases map to TRBD1. CDR1 is MNHEY and CDR2 is SVGAGI in the germline V gene. V shed 2 bases and J 3 bases; nucleotides not matched to a gene: 2. The CDR3 contains 14 residues. The CDR3 here is CASSYDRGEETQYF. The CDR3 nucleotides read TGTGCCAGCAGTTACGACAGGGGAGAAGAGACCCAGTACTTC.

V is TRBV30 and J is TRBJ1-2; a weak D match, TRBD1 (5 bases). CDR1 and CDR2 (germline): GTSNPN, SVGIG (reference sequence). V was pared by 1 base and J by 5 bases, with 11 bases between. The CDR3 is 13 residues long. The CDR3 DNA reads TGTGCCTGGAGTGCAGGGTGGGGGTATGGCTACACCTTC. Protein product: CAWSAGWGYGYTF.

The rearrangement joins TRBV19 to TRBJ2-7, with 9 bases that match TRBD1. V shed 1 base and J 2 bases; nucleotides not matched to a gene: 6. Germline CDR1 is LNHDA and CDR2 is SQIVND (reference sequence). This CDR3 has 16 amino acids. The CDR3 coding sequence is TGTGCCAGTAGTATAGTTGGGACAGGGCGGACCTACGAGCAGTACTTC. The encoded protein is CASSIVGTGRTYEQYF.

The CDR3 region is CSRLRQELAGGVKTDTQYF. CDR3 in DNA: TGCAGCAGACTTCGGCAGGAACTAGCGGGGGGAGTAAAGACAGATACGCAGTATTTT. This sequence joins TRBV29-1 and TRBJ2-3; 12 nucleotides match TRBD2. The CDR3 has 19 residues. Germline CDR1 SQVTM, CDR2 ANQGSEA. Unmatched junction bases numbered 21, after V lost 8 bases and J lost 3 bases.

V usage is TRBV7-2 and J usage is TRBJ2-5, with 7 positions matching TRBD1. The CDR3 has 13 residues. From germline, CDR1 is SGHTA and CDR2 FQGNSA. V dropped 4 bases and J dropped 7; count of bases not matched to a gene: 6. The DNA of the CDR3 is TGTGCCAGCAGCTCGGACAGGAAGGGGACCCAGTACTTC. This translates into CASSSDRKGTQYF.

V is TRBV2 and J is TRBJ2-5, with a possible D match to TRBD1 (6 bases). This CDR3 contains 14 residues. Trimming removed 0 bases at V and 5 bases at J, with 10 bases between. Germline-derived CDR1 and CDR2 are SNHLY and FYNNEI. CDR3 residues: CASSEAQGAETQYF. In nucleotides, the CDR3 is TGTGCCAGCAGTGAAGCACAGGGAGCGGAGACCCAGTACTTC. The complete variable domain, with remaining parts taken from reference TRBV2 and TRBJ2-5, reads EPEVTQTPSHQVTQMGQEVILRCVPISNHLYFYWYRQILGQKVEFLVSFYNNEISEKSEIFDDQFSVERPDGSNFTLKIRSTKLEDSAMYFCASSEAQGAETQYFGPGTRLLVL.

Points on this clone: The same CDR3 also results from other DNA sequences found in this sample. The chain combines TRBV5-1 with TRBJ1-2; no clear D. The germline V and J ends were trimmed by 8 bases and 0 bases, with 17 bases remaining between them. The CDR3 extends over 15 amino acids. Germline V gene lookup returns CDR1 SGHRS and CDR2 YFSETQ. CDR3 sequence: CASSTDGRANYGYTF. In DNA form, the CDR3 reads TGCGCCAGTAGCACGGACGGACGAGCTAACTATGGCTACACCTTC.